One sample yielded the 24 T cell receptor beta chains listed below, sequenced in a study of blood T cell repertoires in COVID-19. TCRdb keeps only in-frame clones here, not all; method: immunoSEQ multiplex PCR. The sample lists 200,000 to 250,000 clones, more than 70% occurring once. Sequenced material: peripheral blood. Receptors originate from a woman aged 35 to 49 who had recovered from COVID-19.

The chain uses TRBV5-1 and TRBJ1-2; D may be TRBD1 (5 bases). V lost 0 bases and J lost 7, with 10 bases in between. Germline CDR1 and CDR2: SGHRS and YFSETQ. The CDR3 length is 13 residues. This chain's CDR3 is CASSLVAGSGYTF. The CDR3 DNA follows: TGCGCCAGCAGCTTGGTGGCAGGGTCTGGCTACACCTTC.

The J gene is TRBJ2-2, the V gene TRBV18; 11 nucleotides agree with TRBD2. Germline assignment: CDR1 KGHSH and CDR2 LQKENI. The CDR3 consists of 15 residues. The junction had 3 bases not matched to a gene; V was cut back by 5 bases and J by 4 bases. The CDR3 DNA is TGTGCCAGCTCATCTAGCGGGAGGACCACCGGGGAGCTGTTTTTT. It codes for CASSSSGRTTGELFF.

For the CDR3, the DNA is TGTGCCAGCAGTTACGACAGGGCCTCTGGAAACACCATATATTTT. Its protein is CASSYDRASGNTIYF. The chain combines TRBV6-2 or TRBV6-3 with TRBJ1-3, with 7 nucleotides matching TRBD1. V lost 2 bases, J lost 0 bases, and 1 base stayed unmatched. The germline CDR1 and CDR2 sequences are MNHEY and SVGEGT. CDR3 length: 15 residues.

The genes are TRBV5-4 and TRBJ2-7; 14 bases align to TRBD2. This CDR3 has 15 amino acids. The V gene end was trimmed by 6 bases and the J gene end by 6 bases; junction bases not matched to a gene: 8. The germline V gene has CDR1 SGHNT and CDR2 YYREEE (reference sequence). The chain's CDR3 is CASKLWGLAGAEQYF. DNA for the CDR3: TGTGCCAGCAAGCTTTGGGGACTAGCGGGAGCCGAGCAGTACTTC.

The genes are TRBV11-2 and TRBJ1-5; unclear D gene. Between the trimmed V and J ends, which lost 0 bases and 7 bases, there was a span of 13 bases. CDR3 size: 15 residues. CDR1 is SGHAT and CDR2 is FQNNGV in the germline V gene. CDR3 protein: CASSLDVGSGQPQHF. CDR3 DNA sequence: TGTGCCAGCAGCTTAGATGTGGGGTCGGGGCAGCCCCAGCATTTT.

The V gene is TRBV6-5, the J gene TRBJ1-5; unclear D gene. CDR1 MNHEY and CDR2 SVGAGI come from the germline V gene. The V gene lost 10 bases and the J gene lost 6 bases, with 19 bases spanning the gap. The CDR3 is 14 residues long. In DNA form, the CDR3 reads TGTGCCATCCGGAGCCGGGAATTAGGTCAGCCCCAGCATTTT. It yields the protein CAIRSRELGQPQHF.

For the CDR3, the DNA is TGTGCCAGCAGCTTGGAGCCGGGGGGGCACCCCTACGAGCAGTACTTC. The encoded protein is CASSLEPGGHPYEQYF. The V call is TRBV7-2, the J call TRBJ2-7; 8 bases line up with TRBD2. With V trimmed by 3 bases and J by 2 bases, 9 bases remained unmatched. Germline CDR1 and CDR2: SGHTA and FQGNSA. The CDR3 is 16 amino acids.

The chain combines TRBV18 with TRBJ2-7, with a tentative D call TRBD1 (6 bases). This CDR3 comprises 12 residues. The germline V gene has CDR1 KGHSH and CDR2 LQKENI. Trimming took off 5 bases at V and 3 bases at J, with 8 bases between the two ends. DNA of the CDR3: TGTGCCAGCTCAGCGACAGGCTACGAGCAGTACTTC. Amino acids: CASSATGYEQYF.

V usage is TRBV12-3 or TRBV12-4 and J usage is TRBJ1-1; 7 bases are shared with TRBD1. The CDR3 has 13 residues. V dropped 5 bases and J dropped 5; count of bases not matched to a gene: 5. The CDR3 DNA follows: TGTGCCAGCAGTGAGGCAGGGGGTACTGAAGCTTTCTTT. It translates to CASSEAGGTEAFF.

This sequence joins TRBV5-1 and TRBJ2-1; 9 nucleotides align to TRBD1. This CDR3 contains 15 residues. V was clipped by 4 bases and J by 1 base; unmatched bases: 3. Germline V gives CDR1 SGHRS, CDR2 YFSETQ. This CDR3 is CASSIGQGSYNEQFF. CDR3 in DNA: TGCGCCAGCAGCATTGGACAGGGGTCCTACAATGAGCAGTTCTTC.

CDR3 sequence reads: CASSKDVRQSDNEQFF. The CDR3, as DNA: TGTGCCAGCAGCAAAGATGTTAGACAGTCTGACAATGAGCAGTTCTTC. The V and J genes are TRBV21-1 and TRBJ2-1; the table assigns TRBD1, which was not confirmed against the DNA. TRBV21-1 is assigned pseudogene status. The CDR3 is 16 amino acids.

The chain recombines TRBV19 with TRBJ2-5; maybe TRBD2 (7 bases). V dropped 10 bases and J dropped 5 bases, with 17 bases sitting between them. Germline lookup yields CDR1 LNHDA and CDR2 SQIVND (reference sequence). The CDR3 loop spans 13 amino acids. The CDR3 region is CAISGGRGETQYF. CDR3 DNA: TGTGCCATCTCCGGGGGGAGGGGGGAGACCCAGTACTTC.

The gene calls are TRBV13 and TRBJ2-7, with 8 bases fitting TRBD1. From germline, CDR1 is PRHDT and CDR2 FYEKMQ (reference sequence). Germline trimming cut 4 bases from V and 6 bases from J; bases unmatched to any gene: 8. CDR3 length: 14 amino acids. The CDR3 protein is CASSYGQGGSEQYF. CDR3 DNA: TGTGCCAGCAGCTACGGACAGGGTGGTTCCGAGCAGTACTTC.

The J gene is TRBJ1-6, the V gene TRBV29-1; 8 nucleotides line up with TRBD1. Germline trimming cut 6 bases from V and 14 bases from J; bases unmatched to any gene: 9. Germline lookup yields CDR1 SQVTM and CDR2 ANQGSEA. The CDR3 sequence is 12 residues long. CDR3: CSVGNAGQALHF. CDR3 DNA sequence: TGCAGCGTCGGGAACGCGGGACAGGCCCTCCACTTT.

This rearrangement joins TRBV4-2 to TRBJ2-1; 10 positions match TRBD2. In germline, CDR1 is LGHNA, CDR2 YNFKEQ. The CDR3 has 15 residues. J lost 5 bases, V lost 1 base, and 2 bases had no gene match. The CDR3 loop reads CASSQVAGGNNEQFF. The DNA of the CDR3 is TGTGCCAGCAGCCAAGTAGCGGGGGGAAACAATGAGCAGTTCTTC.

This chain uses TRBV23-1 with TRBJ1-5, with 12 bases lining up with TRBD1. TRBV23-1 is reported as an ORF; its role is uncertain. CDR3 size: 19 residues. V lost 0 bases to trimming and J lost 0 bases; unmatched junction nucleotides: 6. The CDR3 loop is CASSQSGTGGRYSNQPQHF. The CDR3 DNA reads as TGCGCCAGCAGTCAATCGGGGACAGGGGGCCGTTATAGCAATCAGCCCCAGCATTTT.

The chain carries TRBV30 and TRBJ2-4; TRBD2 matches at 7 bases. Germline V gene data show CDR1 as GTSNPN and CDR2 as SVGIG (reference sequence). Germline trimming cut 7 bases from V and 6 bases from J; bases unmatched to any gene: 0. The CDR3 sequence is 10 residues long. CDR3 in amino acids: CASGGNIQYF. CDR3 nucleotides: TGTGCCTCGGGGGGAAACATTCAGTACTTC.

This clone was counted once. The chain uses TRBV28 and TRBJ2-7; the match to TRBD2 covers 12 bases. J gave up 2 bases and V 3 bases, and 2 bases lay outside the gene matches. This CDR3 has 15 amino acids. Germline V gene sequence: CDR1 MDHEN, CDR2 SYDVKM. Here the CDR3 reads CASSFGLAGTYEQYF. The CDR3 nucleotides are TGTGCCAGCAGTTTCGGACTAGCGGGGACCTACGAGCAGTACTTC.

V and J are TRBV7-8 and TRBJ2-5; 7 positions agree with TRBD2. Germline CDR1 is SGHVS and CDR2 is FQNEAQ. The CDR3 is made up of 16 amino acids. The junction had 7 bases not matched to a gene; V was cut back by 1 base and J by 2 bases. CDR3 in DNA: TGTGCCAGCAGCTTAGAGGTGGGCGGGGGTCAAGAGACCCAGTACTTC. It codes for CASSLEVGGGQETQYF.

CDR3 amino acids: CSASMRGPYEQYF. The DNA for the CDR3 is TGCAGTGCTAGTATGCGGGGCCCCTACGAGCAGTACTTC. This sequence joins TRBV20-1 and TRBJ2-7; TRBD2 might be the D (6 bases). The V end was cut by 3 bases, the J end by 2 bases, with 11 bases between. The germline gives CDR1 DFQATT, CDR2 SNEGSKA (reference sequence). This CDR3 is built from 13 residues.

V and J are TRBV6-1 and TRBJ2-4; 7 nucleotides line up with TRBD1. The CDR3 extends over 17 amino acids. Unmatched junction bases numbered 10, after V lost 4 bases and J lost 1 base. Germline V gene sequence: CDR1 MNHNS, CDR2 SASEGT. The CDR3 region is CASSATTGWSAKNIQYF. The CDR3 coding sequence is TGTGCCAGCAGTGCCACGACAGGGTGGTCGGCCAAAAACATTCAGTACTTC.

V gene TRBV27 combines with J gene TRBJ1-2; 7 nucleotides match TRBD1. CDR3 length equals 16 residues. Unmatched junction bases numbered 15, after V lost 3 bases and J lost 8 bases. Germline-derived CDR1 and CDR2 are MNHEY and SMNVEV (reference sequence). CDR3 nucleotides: TGTGCCAGCAGTTTTACAGGGGCCAGCGCCCGACGAGGCTACACCTTC. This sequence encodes CASSFTGASARRGYTF.

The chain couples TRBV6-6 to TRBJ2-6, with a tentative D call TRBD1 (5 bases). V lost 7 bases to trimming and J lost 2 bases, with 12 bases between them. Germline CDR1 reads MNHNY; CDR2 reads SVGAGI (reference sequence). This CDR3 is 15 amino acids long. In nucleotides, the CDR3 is TGTGCCAGCACAAAGCCAGGGACTGGGGCCAACGTCCTGACTTTC. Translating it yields CASTKPGTGANVLTF.

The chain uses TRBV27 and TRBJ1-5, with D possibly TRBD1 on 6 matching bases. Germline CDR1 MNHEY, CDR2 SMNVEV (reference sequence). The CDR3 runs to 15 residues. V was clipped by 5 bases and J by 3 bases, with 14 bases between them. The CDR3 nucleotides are TGTGCCAGCAGTCCCTCGGACAGATACAATCAGCCCCAGCATTTT. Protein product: CASSPSDRYNQPQHF.